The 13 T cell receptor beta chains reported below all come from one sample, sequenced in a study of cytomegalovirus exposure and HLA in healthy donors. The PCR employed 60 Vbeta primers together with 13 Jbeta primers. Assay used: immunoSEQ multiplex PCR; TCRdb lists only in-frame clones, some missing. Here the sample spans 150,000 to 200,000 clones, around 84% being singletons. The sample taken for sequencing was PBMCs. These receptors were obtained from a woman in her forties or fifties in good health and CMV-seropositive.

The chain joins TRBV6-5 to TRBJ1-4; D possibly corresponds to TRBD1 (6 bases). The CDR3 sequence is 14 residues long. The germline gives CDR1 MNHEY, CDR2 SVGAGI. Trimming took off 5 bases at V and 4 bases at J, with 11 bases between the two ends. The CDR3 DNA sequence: TGTGCCAGCAGTGTGGACAGCTTTAATGAAAAACTGTTTTTT. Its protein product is CASSVDSFNEKLFF.

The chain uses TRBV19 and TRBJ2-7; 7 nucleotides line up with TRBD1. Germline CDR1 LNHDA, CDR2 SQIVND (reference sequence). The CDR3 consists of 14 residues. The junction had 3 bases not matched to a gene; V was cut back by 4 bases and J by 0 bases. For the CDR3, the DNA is TGTGCCAGTAGTAAAGGGACAGTCTCCTACGAGCAGTACTTC. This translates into CASSKGTVSYEQYF.

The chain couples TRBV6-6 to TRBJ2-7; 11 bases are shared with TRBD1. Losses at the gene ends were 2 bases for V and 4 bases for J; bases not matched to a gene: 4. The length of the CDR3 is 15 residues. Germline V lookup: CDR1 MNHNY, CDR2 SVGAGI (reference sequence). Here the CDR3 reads CASSYRDRGTYEQYF. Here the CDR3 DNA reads TGTGCCAGCAGTTACCGGGACAGGGGGACTTACGAGCAGTACTTC.

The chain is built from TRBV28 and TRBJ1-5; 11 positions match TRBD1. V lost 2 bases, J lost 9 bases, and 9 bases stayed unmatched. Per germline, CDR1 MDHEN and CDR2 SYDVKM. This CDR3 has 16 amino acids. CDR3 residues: CASSLPDRGQLRPQHF. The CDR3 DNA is TGTGCCAGCAGTTTACCGGACAGGGGGCAATTGCGGCCCCAGCATTTT.

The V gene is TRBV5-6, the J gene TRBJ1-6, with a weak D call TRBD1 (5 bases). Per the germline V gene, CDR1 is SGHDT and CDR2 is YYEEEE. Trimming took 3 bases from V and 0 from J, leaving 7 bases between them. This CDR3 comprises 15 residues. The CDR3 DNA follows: TGTGCCAGCAGCTCGGGGGTCTCCTATAATTCACCCCTCCACTTT. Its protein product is CASSSGVSYNSPLHF. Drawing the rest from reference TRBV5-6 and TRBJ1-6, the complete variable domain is DAGVTQSPTHLIKTRGQQVTLRCSPKSGHDTVSWYQQALGQGPQFIFQYYEEEERQRGNFPDRFSGHQFPNYSSELNVNALLLGDSALYLCASSSGVSYNSPLHFGNGTRLTVT.

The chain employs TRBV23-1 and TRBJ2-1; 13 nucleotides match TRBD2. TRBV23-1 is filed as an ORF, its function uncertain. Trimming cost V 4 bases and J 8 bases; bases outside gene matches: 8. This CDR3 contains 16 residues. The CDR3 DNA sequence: TGCGCCAGCAGTCCTCGACTAGCGGGGGGCCTACATGAGCAGTTCTTC. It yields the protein CASSPRLAGGLHEQFF.

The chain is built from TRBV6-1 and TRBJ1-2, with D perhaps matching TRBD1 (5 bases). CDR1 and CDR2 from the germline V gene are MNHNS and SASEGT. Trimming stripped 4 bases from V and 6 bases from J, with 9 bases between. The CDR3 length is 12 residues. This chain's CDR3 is CASSVWGDGYTF. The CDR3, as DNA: TGTGCCAGCAGTGTCTGGGGGGATGGCTACACCTTC.

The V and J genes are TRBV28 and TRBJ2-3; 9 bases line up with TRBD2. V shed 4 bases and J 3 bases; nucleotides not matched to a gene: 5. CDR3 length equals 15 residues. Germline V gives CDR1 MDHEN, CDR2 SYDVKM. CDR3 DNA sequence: TGTGCCAGCAGTTCGACTAGCGGTATGACAGATACGCAGTATTTT. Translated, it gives CASSSTSGMTDTQYF. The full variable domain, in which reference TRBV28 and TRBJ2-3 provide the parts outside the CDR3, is DVKVTQSSRYLVKRTGEKVFLECVQDMDHENMFWYRQDPGLGLRLIYFSYDVKMKEKGDIPEGYSVSREKKERFSLILESASTNQTSMYLCASSSTSGMTDTQYFGPGTRLTVL.

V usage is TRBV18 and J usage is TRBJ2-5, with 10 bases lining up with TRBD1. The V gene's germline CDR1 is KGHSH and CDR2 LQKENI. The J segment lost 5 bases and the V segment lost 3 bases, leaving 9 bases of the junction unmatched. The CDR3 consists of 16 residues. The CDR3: CASSPSGQGFIETQYF. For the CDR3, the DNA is TGTGCCAGCTCACCTTCGGGACAGGGGTTCATCGAGACCCAGTACTTC.

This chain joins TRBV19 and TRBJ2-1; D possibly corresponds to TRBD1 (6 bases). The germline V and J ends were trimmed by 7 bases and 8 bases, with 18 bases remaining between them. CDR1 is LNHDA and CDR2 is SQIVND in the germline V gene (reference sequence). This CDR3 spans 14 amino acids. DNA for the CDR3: TGTGCCAGTACCAAAGACAGGAATGGAGATGAGCAGTTCTTC. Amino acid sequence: CASTKDRNGDEQFF.

CDR3 sequence reads: CASSTGTSGGTDTQYF. DNA for the CDR3: TGTGCCAGCTCAACCGGGACTAGCGGAGGAACAGATACGCAGTATTTT. This chain joins TRBV18 and TRBJ2-3, with 11 positions matching TRBD2. Trimming cost V 5 bases and J 3 bases; bases outside gene matches: 7. CDR1 is KGHSH and CDR2 is LQKENI in the germline V gene. The CDR3 sequence is 16 residues long.

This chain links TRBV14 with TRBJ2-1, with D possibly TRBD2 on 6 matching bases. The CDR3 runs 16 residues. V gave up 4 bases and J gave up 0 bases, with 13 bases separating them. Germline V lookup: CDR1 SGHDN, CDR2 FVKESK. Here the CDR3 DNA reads TGTGCCAGCAGCCGATGGGACTCCGCCTCCTACAATGAGCAGTTCTTC. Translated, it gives CASSRWDSASYNEQFF.

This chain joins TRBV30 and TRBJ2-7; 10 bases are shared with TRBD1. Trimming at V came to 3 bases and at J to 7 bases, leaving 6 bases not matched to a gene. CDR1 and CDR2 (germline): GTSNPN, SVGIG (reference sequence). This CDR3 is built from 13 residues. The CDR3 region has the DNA TGTGCCTGGAGGTCCCGGACAGGGGGTGAGCAGTACTTC. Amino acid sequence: CAWRSRTGGEQYF.